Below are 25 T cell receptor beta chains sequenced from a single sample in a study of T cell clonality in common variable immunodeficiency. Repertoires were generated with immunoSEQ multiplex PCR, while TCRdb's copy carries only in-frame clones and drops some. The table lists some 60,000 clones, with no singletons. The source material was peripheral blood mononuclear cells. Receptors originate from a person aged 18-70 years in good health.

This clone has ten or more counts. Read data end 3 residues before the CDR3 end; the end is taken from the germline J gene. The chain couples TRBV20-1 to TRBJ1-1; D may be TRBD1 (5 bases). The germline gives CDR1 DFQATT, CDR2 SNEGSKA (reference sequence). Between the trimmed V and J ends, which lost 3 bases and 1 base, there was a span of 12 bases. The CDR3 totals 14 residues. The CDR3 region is CSASFGGPNTEAFF. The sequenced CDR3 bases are TGCAGTGCTAGTTTCGGGGGACCGAACACTGAA.

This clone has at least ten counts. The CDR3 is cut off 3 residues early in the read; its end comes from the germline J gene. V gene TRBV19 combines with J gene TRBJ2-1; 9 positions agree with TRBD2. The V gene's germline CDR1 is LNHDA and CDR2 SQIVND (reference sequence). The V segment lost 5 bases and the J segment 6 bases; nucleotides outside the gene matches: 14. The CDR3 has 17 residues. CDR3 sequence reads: CASSPGGAGGQTNEQFF. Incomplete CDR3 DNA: TGTGCCAGTAGTCCGGGAGGAGCGGGGGGCCAAACCAATGAG.

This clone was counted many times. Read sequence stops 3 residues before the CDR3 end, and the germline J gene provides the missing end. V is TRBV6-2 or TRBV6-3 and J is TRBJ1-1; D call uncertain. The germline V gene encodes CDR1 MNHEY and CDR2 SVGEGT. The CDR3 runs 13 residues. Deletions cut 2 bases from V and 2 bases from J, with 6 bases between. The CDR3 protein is CASSYQKNTEAFF. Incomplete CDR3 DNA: TGTGCCAGCAGTTACCAGAAAAACACTGAA.

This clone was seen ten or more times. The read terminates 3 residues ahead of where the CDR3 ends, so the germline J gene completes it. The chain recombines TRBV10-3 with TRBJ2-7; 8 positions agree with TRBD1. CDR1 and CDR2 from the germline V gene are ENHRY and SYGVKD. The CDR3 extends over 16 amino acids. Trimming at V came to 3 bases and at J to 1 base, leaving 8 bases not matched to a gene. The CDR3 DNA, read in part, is TGTGCCATCAGTGATAAGGACAGGGTACAATCCTACGAG. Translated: CAISDKDRVQSYE. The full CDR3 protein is CAISDKDRVQSYEQYF.

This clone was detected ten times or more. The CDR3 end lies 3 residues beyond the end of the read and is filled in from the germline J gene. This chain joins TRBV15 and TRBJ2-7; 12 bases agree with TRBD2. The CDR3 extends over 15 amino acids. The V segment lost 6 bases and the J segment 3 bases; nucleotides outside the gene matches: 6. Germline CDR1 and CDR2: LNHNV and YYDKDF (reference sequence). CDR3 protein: CATSGGLAGYYEQYF. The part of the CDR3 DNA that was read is TGTGCCACCAGTGGAGGACTAGCGGGGTACTACGAG.

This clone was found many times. CDR3 DNA, as far as it was read: TGTGCCAGCAGTCACCCTGGACAGGTCCAAGAGACC. Its protein product is CASSHPGQVQET. The CDR3 in full is CASSHPGQVQETQYF. The V call is TRBV28, the J call TRBJ2-5, with 7 nucleotides matching TRBD1. The read ends 3 residues before the CDR3 terminus; that terminus is restored from the germline J gene. The CDR3 is 15 residues long. V lost 5 bases and J lost 1; bases outside the gene matches: 7. Looked up from germline, CDR1 is MDHEN and CDR2 is SYDVKM.

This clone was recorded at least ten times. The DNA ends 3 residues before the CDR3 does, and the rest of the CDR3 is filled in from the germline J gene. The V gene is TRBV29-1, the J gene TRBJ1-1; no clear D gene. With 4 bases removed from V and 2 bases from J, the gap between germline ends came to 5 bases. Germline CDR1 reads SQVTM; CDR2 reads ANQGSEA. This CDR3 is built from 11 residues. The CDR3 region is CSVVGNTEAFF. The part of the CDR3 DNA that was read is TGCAGCGTTGTGGGCAACACTGAA.

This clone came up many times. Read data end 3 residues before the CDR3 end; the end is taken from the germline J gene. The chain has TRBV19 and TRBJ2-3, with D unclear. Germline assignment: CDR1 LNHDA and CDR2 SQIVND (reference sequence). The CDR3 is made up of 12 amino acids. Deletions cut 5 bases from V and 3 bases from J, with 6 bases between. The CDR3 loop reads CASSGRTDTQYF. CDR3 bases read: TGTGCCAGTAGTGGCAGGACAGATACG.

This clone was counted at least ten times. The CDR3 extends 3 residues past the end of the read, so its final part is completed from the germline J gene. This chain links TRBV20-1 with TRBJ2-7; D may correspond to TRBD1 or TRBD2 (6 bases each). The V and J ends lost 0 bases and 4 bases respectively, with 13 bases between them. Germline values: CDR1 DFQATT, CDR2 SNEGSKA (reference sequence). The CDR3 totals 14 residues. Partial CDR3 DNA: TGCAGTGCTAGAGATCTCGGAGGGGGATACGAG. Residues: CSARDLGGGYE. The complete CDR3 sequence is CSARDLGGGYEQYF.

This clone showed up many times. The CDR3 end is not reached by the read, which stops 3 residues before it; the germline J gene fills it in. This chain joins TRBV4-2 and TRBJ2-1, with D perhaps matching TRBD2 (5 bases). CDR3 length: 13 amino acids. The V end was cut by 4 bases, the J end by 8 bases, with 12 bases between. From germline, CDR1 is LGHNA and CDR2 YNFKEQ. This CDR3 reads CASSRTSDDEQFF. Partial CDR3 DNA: TGTGCCAGCAGCCGGACTTCAGACGATGAG.

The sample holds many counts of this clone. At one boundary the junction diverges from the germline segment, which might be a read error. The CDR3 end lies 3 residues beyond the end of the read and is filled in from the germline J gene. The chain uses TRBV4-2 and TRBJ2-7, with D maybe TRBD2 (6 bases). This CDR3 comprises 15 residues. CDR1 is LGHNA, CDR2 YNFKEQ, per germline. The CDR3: CASSLIAESSYEQYF. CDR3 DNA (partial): TGCGCCAGCAGCTTAATAGCGGAAAGCTCCTACGAG.

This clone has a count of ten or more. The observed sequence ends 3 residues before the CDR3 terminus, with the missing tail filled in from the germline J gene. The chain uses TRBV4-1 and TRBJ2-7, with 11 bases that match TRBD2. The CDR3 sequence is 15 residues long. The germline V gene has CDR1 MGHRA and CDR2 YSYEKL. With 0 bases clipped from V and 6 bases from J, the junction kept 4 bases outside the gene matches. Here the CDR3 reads CASSQELAGEGEQYF. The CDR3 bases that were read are TGCGCCAGCAGCCAAGAACTAGCGGGAGAAGGCGAG.

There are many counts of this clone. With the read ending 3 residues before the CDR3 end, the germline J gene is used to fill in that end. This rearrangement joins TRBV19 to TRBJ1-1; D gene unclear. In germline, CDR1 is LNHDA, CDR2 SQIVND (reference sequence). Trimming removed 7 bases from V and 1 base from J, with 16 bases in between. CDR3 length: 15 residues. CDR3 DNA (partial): TGTGCCAGTACCCTCCAGGCAGGTACGAACACTGAA. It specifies CASTLQAGTNTE. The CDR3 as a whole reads CASTLQAGTNTEAFF.

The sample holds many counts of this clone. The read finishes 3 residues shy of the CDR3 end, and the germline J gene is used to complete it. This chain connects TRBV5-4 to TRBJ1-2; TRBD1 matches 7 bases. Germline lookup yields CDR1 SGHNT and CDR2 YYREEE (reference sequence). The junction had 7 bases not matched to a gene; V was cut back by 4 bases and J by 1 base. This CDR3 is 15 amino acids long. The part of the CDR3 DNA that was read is TGTGCCAGCAGCCCTGACAGGGACCTTAACTATGGC. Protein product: CASSPDRDLNYG. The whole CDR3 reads CASSPDRDLNYGYTF.

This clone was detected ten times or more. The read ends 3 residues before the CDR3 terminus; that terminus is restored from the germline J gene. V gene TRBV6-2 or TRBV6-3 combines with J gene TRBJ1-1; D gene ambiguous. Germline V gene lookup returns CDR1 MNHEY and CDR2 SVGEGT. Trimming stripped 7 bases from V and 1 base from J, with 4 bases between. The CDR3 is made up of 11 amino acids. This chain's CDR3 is CASNRNTEAFF. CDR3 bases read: TGTGCCAGCAACAGGAACACTGAA.

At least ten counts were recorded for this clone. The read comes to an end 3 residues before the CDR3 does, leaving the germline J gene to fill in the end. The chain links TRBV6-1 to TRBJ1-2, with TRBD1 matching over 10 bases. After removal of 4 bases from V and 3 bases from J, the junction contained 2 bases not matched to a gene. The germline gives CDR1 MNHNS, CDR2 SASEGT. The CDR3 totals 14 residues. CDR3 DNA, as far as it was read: TGTGCCAGCAGTGTGGACAGGGGGTACTATGGC. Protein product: CASSVDRGYYG. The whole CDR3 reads CASSVDRGYYGYTF.

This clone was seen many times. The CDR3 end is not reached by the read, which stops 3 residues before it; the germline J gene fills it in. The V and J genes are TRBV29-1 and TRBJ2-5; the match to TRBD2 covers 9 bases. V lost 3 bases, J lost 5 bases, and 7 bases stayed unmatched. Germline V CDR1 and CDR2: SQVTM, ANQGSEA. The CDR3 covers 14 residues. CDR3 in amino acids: CSVDGSGSRETQYF. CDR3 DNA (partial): TGCAGCGTTGACGGTAGCGGGAGTCGGGAGACC.

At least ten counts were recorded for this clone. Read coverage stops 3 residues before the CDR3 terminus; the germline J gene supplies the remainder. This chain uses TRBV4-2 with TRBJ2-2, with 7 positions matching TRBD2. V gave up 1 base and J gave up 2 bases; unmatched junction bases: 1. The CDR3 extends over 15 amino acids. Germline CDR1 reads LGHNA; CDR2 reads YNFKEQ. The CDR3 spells CASSQASGNTGELFF. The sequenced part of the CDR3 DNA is TGTGCCAGCAGCCAAGCTAGCGGCAACACCGGGGAG.

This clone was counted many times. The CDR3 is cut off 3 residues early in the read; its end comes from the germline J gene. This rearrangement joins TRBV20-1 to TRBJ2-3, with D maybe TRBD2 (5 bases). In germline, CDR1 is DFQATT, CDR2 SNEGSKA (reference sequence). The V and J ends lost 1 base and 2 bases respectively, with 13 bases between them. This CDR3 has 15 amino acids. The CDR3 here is CSARGRKRITDTQYF. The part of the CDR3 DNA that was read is TGCAGTGCTAGAGGAAGGAAGCGGATCACAGATACG.

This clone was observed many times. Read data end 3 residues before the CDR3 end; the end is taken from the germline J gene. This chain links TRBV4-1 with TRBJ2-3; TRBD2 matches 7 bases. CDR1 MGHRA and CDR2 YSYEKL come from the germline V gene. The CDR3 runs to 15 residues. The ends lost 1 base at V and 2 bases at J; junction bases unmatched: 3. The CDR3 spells CASSQGLADTDTQYF. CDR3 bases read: TGCGCCAGCAGCCAAGGCCTAGCGGACACAGATACG.

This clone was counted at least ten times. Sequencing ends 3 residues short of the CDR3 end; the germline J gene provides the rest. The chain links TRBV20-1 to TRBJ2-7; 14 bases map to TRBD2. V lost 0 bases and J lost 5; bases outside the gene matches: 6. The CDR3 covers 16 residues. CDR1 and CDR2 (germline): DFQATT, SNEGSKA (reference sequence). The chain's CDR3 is CSARDPLTSGRDEQYF. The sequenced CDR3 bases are TGCAGTGCTAGAGATCCCCTGACTAGCGGGAGGGACGAG.

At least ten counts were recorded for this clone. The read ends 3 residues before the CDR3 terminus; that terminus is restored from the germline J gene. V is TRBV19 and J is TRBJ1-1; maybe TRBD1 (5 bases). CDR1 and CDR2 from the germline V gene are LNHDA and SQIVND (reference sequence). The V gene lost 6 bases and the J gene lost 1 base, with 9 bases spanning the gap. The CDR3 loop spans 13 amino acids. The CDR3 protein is CASRGQENTEAFF. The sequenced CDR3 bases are TGTGCCAGTAGAGGACAAGAGAACACTGAA.

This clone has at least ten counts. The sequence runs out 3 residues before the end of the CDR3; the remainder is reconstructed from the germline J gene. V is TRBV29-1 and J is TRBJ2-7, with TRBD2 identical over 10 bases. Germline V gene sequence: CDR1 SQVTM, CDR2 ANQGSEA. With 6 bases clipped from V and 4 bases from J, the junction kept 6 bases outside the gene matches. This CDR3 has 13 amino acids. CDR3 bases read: TGCAGCGTAATAGCGGGAGGAGGATACGAG. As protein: CSVIAGGGYE. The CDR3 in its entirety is CSVIAGGGYEQYF.

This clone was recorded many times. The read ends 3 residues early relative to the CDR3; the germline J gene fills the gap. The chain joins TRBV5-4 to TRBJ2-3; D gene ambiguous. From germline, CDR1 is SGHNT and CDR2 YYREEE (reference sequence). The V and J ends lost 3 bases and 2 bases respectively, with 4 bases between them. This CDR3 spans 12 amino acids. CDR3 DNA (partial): TGTGCCAGCAGCTCCCTCACAGATACG. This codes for CASSSLTDT. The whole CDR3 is CASSSLTDTQYF. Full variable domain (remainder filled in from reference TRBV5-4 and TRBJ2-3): ETGVTQSPTHLIKTRGQQVTLRCSSQSGHNTVSWYQQALGQGPQFIFQYYREEENGRGNFPPRFSGLQFPNYSSELNVNALELDDSALYLCASSSLTDTQYFGPGTRLTVL.

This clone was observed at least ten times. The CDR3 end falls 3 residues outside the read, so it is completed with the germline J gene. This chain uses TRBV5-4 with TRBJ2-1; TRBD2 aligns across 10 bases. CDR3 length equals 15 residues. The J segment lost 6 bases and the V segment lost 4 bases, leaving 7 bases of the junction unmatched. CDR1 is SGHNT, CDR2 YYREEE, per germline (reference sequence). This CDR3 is CASSIGLADFNEQFF. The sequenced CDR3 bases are TGTGCCAGCAGCATCGGACTAGCGGACTTCAATGAG.